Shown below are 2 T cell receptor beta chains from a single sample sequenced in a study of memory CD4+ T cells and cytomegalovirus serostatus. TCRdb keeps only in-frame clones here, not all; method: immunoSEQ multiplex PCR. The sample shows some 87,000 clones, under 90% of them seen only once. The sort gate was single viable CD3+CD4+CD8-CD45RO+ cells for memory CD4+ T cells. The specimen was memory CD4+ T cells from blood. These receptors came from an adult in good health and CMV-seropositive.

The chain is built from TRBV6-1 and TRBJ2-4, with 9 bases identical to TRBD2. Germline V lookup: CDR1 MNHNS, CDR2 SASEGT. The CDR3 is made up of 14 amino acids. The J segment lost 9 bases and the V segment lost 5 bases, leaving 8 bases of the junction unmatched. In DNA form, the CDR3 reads TGTGCCAGCAGTCCTTGGACTAGCGAGGGCATTCAGTACTTC. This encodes CASSPWTSEGIQYF.

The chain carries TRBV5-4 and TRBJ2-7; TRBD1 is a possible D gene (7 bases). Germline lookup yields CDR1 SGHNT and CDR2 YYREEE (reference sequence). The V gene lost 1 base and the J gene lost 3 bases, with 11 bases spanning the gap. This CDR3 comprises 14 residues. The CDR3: CASSLQGGLYEQYF. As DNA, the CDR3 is TGTGCCAGCAGCTTGCAGGGGGGACTCTACGAGCAGTACTTC.